The 18 T cell receptor beta chains presented below share a single source sample, sequenced in a study of T-cell memory formation after mild COVID-19. TCRdb re-called the 5' RACE reads through MiXCR, storing one row per CDR3 protein. The sample lists 180,000 or so distinct CDR3 sequences; around a tenth were seen once. Sequenced: PBMCs or a T cell subset sorted from them (not recorded which). These receptors were taken from a man aged 18 to 29 who had mild COVID-19 (a few samples of this study predate the infection). Cell type and time point are not known.

This clonotype came up a few times. This rearrangement joins TRBV5-1 to TRBJ1-1; 7 nucleotides line up with TRBD1. Trimming removed 5 bases from V and 1 base from J; junction bases left unmatched: 11. CDR3 length: 16 amino acids. Germline V CDR1 and CDR2: SGHRS, YFSETQ. CDR3 DNA: TGCGCCAGCAGTTTGTCGCGGGGACAGTCGAACACTGAAGCTTTCTTT. Its protein is CASSLSRGQSNTEAFF.

The chain links TRBV7-2 to TRBJ1-1, with 9 bases aligning to TRBD1. The CDR3 is made up of 13 amino acids. The germline V gene encodes CDR1 SGHTA and CDR2 FQGNSA. V lost 5 bases and J lost 7; bases outside the gene matches: 5. CDR3 protein: CASSRRQGGEAFF. CDR3 nucleotides: TGTGCCAGCAGCCGTCGACAGGGGGGTGAAGCTTTCTTT.

This clonotype was found a few times. J is TRBJ2-2 and V is TRBV5-5; a possible D gene is TRBD2 (6 bases). The CDR3 runs 13 residues. The V end lost 3 bases, the J end lost 3 bases, and 6 bases lay between the germline ends. Germline CDR1 SGHKS, CDR2 YYEKEE (reference sequence). CDR3 in amino acids: CASSSSDTGELFF. CDR3 DNA: TGTGCCAGCAGCTCTAGCGACACCGGGGAGCTGTTTTTT. Full variable domain (remainder filled in from reference TRBV5-5 and TRBJ2-2): DAGVTQSPTHLIKTRGQQVTLRCSPISGHKSVSWYQQVLGQGPQFIFQYYEKEERGRGNFPDRFSARQFPNYSSELNVNALLLGDSALYLCASSSSDTGELFFGEGSRLTVL.

This clonotype was observed a handful of times. The V and J genes are TRBV20-1 and TRBJ1-4; D is possibly TRBD1 (5 bases). The germline V gene has CDR1 DFQATT and CDR2 SNEGSKA (reference sequence). CDR3 size: 13 residues. The DNA of the CDR3 is TGCAGCGCCACAGGTCCCACTAATGAAAAACTGTTTTTT. Translated, it gives CSATGPTNEKLFF.

This clonotype was counted a few times. V usage is TRBV12-3 or TRBV12-4 and J usage is TRBJ1-5; D is unclear. V was clipped by 3 bases and J by 5 bases, with 11 bases between them. This CDR3 is built from 14 residues. The CDR3 is CASSLRPEYQPQHF. Written as DNA, the CDR3 is TGTGCCAGCAGTTTGCGGCCAGAGTATCAGCCCCAGCATTTT.

This clonotype was detected a few times. This chain uses TRBV20-1 with TRBJ2-6; D is unclear. Trimming pared 6 bases from V and 0 bases from J, leaving 12 bases between. The CDR3 runs to 15 residues. Germline values: CDR1 DFQATT, CDR2 SNEGSKA (reference sequence). The CDR3: CSAEIGLSGANVLTF. CDR3 nucleotides: TGCAGTGCGGAGATCGGCCTCTCTGGGGCCAACGTCCTGACTTTC.

This clonotype was counted a few times. The rearrangement joins TRBV29-1 to TRBJ2-7; 7 bases map to TRBD1. V gave up 5 bases and J gave up 1 base; unmatched junction bases: 2. There are 12 residues in the CDR3. Germline V gene lookup returns CDR1 SQVTM and CDR2 ANQGSEA. In DNA form, the CDR3 reads TGCAGCGTTAACAGGGGTTCCTACGAGCAGTACTTC. It specifies CSVNRGSYEQYF.

The V and J genes are TRBV5-1 and TRBJ2-3, with 10 bases fitting TRBD2. V shed 0 bases and J 1 base; nucleotides not matched to a gene: 14. The V gene's germline CDR1 is SGHRS and CDR2 YFSETQ. This CDR3 contains 20 residues. The CDR3 loop is CASSLAKAGGLFGRTDTQYF. CDR3 nucleotides: TGCGCCAGCAGCTTGGCCAAAGCGGGGGGGCTGTTTGGTCGCACAGATACGCAGTATTTT.

This clonotype was counted between two and nine times. This chain links TRBV27 with TRBJ2-2; D not resolved. The CDR3 loop spans 16 amino acids. The germline CDR1 and CDR2 sequences are MNHEY and SMNVEV (reference sequence). V was pared by 5 bases and J by 2 bases, with 15 bases between. CDR3 residues: CASSRRSPLNTGELFF. The CDR3 nucleotides read TGTGCCAGCAGTCGCCGGTCACCGCTTAACACCGGGGAGCTGTTTTTT.

This chain links TRBV11-1 with TRBJ1-1; tentatively, D is TRBD1 (6 bases). With 1 base removed from V and 7 bases from J, the gap between germline ends came to 19 bases. This CDR3 comprises 16 residues. CDR1 and CDR2 from the germline V gene are SGHAT and FQDESV (reference sequence). The CDR3 loop reads CASSLGSGTLNREAFF. The DNA of the CDR3 is TGTGCCAGCAGCTTAGGTTCGGGGACACTCAATCGTGAAGCTTTCTTT.

This rearrangement joins TRBV6-2 or TRBV6-3 to TRBJ1-5; no clear D gene. V lost 4 bases and J lost 6, with 10 bases in between. Per the germline V gene, CDR1 is MNHEY and CDR2 is SVGEGT. The CDR3 sequence is 13 residues long. The CDR3 spells CASSSETGQPQHF. The CDR3 DNA reads TGTGCCAGCAGTTCGGAGACGGGTCAGCCCCAGCATTTT.

The chain joins TRBV7-6 to TRBJ2-2, with D maybe TRBD1 (6 bases). Per germline, CDR1 SGHVS and CDR2 FNYEAQ. The ends were cut back, 5 bases at V and 6 bases at J, with 16 bases in the middle. This CDR3 is 15 amino acids long. The CDR3 DNA follows: TGTGCCAGCAGCAGAGGGACATTAATAGCCGGGGAGCTGTTTTTT. This sequence encodes CASSRGTLIAGELFF.

This clonotype was seen a few times. The chain carries TRBV6-5 and TRBJ1-6; 7 bases are a match to TRBD1. This CDR3 region has 14 residues. Unmatched junction bases numbered 2, after V lost 5 bases and J lost 4 bases. CDR1 and CDR2 from the germline V gene are MNHEY and SVGAGI. CDR3 loop: CASSQGGYNSPLHF. CDR3 nucleotide sequence: TGTGCCAGCAGTCAGGGGGGTTATAATTCACCCCTCCACTTT.

The chain combines TRBV11-2 with TRBJ2-3; a possible D gene is TRBD2 (7 bases). From germline, CDR1 is SGHAT and CDR2 FQNNGV. The CDR3 loop spans 18 amino acids. V lost 3 bases, J lost 1 base, and 20 bases lay in between. CDR3 sequence: CASSFRGAVAGRTDTQYF. The CDR3 coding sequence is TGTGCCAGCAGCTTTAGGGGGGCGGTAGCGGGCCGCACAGATACGCAGTATTTT.

The chain couples TRBV6-6 to TRBJ2-7, with D uncertain. Germline loops: CDR1 MNHNY, CDR2 SVGAGI (reference sequence). The length of the CDR3 is 12 residues. Trimming removed 4 bases from V and 0 bases from J, with 4 bases in between. The CDR3 region has the DNA TGTGCCAGCAGTTTAAACTCCTACGAGCAGTACTTC. It encodes CASSLNSYEQYF.

The chain combines TRBV6-5 with TRBJ1-2; 11 nucleotides line up with TRBD1. The CDR3 has 16 residues. V lost 5 bases, J lost 7 bases, and 12 bases stayed unmatched. CDR1 and CDR2 (germline): MNHEY, SVGAGI. CDR3 protein: CASSGRDRGNSAGYTF. CDR3 DNA sequence: TGTGCCAGCAGTGGTCGGGACAGGGGGAATTCCGCTGGCTACACCTTC.

The J gene is TRBJ1-1, the V gene TRBV7-9; TRBD1 might be the D (5 bases). The germline gives CDR1 SEHNR, CDR2 FQNEAQ (reference sequence). Trimming removed 2 bases at V and 11 bases at J, with 18 bases between. The CDR3 is 14 amino acids. The CDR3 sequence is CASSLYGDGGYAFF. DNA of the CDR3: TGTGCCAGCAGCTTATATGGGGACGGGGGGTACGCTTTCTTT.

A few counts support this clonotype. The gene calls are TRBV20-1 and TRBJ2-7; tentatively, D is TRBD1 (5 bases). The CDR3 covers 14 residues. V was clipped by 4 bases and J by 6 bases, with 19 bases between them. CDR1 DFQATT and CDR2 SNEGSKA come from the germline V gene (reference sequence). Here the CDR3 DNA reads TGCAGTGCTATAACAGGTCCGCTTTCGGGCGAGCAGTACGTC. Translating gives CSAITGPLSGEQYV.